Listed below are T cell receptor beta chains from one sample, sequenced in a study of control samples from healthy donors and cancer patients. Assay used: immunoSEQ multiplex PCR; TCRdb lists only in-frame clones, some missing. The sample carries 130,000 or so clones, about 88% recorded once. The material sequenced was blood. All receptors come from a middle-aged man in good health. CDR3s leave out the opening cysteine and the closing phenylalanine or tryptophan. The order of the fields is V gene, clone size, CDR3 length, J gene, CDR3 protein. A row's size may be missing; if present it is once, few, many or a size class.

TRBV24-1	-	14	TRBJ2-3	ATSDYASASTDTQY
TRBV6-5	-	12	TRBJ1-5	ASSRDRGLQPQH
TRBV24-1	-	15	TRBJ1-5	ATSDPQGADSNQPQH
TRBV2	-	11	TRBJ2-2	ASRAGWTGELF
TRBV2	-	11	TRBJ1-6	ASRKETNSPLH
TRBV5-1	-	12	TRBJ2-3	ASSLGTSEYAQY
TRBV5-1	-	10	TRBJ2-7	ASSYGNYEQY
TRBV27	-	13	TRBJ1-5	ASSEGVAGNQPQH
TRBV19	-	14	TRBJ2-5	ASSINLAGAQETQY
TRBV2	many	10	TRBJ2-5	ASSGPGTPGY
TRBV5-1	once	13	TRBJ2-3	ASSLDSSSEYTQY
TRBV5-1	-	13	TRBJ2-3	ASSFRMTSTDTQY
TRBV6-4	-	14	TRBJ2-7	ASRAARTGKPYEQY
TRBV5-6	-	12	TRBJ2-7	ASSRGDTSMEQY
TRBV4-2	-	11	TRBJ2-5	ASSQDLQETQY
TRBV30	once	13	TRBJ1-1	AWRRYRGAGTEAF
TRBV5-1	-	13	TRBJ2-1	ASSYTGSAGNEQF
TRBV6-1	-	12	TRBJ2-7	ASSEAWVAYEQY
TRBV5-1	-	17	TRBJ2-3	ASSLSAHPAGGTTDTQY
TRBV2	-	12	TRBJ2-5	ASTRTGRQETQY
TRBV4-1	-	12	TRBJ1-5	ASSQEGGFQPQH
TRBV6-5	-	13	TRBJ2-5	ASSPYLDRRETQY
TRBV5-1	-	11	TRBJ1-5	ASSLGWNQPQH
TRBV25-1	-	9	TRBJ2-7	ASSGGWEQY
TRBV30	-	11	TRBJ1-3	AWTVAVGNTIY
TRBV19	-	12	TRBJ1-6	ASSPGQNNSPLH
TRBV7-9	-	13	TRBJ2-7	ASSLSTGTSYEQY
TRBV5-5	-	14	TRBJ2-3	ASSLEGRGGTDTQY
TRBV9	-	11	TRBJ1-2	ASTPPRGYGYT
TRBV6-5	few	13	TRBJ2-7	ASSNWEGSGYEQY
TRBV18	-	10	TRBJ2-1	ASSPKRDEQF
TRBV5-1	-	11	TRBJ2-7	ASSSGGAYEQY